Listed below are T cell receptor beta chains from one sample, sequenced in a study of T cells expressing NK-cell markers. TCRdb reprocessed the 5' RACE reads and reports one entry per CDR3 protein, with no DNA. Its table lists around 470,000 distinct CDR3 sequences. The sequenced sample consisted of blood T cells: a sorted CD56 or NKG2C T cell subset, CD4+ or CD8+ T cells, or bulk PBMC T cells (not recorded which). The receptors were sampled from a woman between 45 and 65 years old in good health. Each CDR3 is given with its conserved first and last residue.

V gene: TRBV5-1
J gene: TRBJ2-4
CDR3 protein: CASGRTAGENIQYF

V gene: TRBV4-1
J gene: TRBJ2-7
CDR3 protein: CASSQGSGEPHPYEQYF

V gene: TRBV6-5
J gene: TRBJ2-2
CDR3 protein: CASRNPGTSGTGELFF

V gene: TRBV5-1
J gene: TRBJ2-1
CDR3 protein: CASSDSHNEQFF

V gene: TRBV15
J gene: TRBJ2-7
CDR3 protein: CATSRVDRFLYEQYF

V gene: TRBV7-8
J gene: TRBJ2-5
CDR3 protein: CASSPRDFEETQYF

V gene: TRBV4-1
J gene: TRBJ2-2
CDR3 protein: CASSAGHLNTGELFF

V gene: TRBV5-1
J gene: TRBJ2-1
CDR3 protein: CASSPGSGRYYNEQFF

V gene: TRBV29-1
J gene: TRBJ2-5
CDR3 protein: CSDTVGGFGETQYF

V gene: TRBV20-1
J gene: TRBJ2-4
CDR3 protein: CSARETRRGVNIQYF

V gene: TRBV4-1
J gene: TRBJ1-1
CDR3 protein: CASSQVGDKAAFF

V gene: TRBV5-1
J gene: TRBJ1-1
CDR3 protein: CASSLGRDFMNTEAFF

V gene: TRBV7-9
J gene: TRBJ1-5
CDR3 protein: CASTGGNQPQHF

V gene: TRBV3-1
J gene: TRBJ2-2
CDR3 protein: CASSPPPSGSGELFF

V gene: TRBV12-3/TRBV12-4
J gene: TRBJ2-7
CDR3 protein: CASSLALRGAYEQYF

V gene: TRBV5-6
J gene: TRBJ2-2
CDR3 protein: CASSTTGGTGELFF

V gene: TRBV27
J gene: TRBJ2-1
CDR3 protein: CASSMGLEQFF

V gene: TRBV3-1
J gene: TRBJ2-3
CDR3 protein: CASSPLAAGGRDTQYF

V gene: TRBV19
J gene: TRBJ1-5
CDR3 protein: CASTGSRAEEQPQHF

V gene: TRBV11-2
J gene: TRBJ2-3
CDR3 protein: CASSFSFGGGITDTQYF

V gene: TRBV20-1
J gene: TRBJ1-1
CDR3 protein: CSARSPVRGSRFAEAFF

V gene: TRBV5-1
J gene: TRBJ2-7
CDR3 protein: CASSFGLAGDLYEQYF

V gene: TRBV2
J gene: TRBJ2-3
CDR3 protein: CASSEEALDTQYF

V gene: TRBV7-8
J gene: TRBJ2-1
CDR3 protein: CASSATRALAANEQFF

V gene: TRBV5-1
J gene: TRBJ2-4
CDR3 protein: CASSPGVIGDIQYF

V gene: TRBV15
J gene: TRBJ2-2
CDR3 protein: CATGTENTGELFF

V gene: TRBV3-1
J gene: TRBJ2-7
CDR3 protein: CASSQVGGFSYEQYF

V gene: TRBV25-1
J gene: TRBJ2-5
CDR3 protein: CASSEQGWKETQYF

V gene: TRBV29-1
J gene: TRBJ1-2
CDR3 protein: CSVVGIGYGYTF

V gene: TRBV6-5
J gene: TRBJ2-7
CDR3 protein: CASSYFAPRVPLREQYF

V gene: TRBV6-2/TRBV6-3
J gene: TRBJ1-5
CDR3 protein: CASRPGTGAQPQHF

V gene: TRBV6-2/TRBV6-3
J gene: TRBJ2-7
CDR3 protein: CASRTQGSRGYEQYF

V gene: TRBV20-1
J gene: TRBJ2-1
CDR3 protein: CSARDTGSPNEQFF

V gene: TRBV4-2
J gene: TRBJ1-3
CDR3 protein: CASSQALQGDGNTIYF

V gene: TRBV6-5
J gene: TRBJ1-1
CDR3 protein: CASSFGGALTEAFF

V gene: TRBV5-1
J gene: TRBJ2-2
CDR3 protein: CASSLLAGDTGELFF

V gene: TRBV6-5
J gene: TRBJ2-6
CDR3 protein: CASCLDSSGSGANVLTF

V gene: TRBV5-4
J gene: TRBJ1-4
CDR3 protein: CASSGGTGDNEKLFF

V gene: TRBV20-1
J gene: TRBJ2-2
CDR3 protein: CSARDFRTVELFF

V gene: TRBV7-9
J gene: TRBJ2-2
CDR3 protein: CASSQGALTGELFF

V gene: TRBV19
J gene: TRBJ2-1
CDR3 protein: CASSIGGSVEQFF

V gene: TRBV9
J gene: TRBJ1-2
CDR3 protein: CASSITSTHPHGYTF

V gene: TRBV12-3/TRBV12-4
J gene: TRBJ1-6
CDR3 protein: CASTSPGQIYSPLHF

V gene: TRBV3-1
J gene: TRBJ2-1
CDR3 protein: CASSPGAGGYNEQFF

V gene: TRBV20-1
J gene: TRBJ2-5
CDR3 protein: CSASIQGRETQYF

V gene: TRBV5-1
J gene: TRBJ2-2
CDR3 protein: CASSLWRETGELFF